This passage covers 16 T cell receptor beta chains from one sample sequenced in a study of blood T cell repertoires in COVID-19. Profiling relied on immunoSEQ multiplex PCR, and the TCRdb table lists in-frame clones only, not all of them. The sample records about 290,000 clones, about nine tenths being singletons. Source material: peripheral blood. The receptors originated from a woman in her 30s with COVID-19, enrolled during active disease.

The V call is TRBV16, the J call TRBJ2-4; 8 bases agree with TRBD1. From germline, CDR1 is KGHSY and CDR2 FQNENV. The V segment lost 3 bases and the J segment 9 bases; nucleotides outside the gene matches: 1. This CDR3 spans 12 amino acids. The CDR3: CASSHTGGIQYF. DNA of the CDR3: TGTGCCAGCAGCCATACAGGGGGCATTCAGTACTTC.

The chain combines TRBV27 with TRBJ2-7; the match to TRBD1 covers 9 bases. V lost 5 bases and J lost 3; bases outside the gene matches: 8. The germline CDR1 and CDR2 sequences are MNHEY and SMNVEV (reference sequence). The CDR3 loop spans 15 amino acids. The chain's CDR3 is CASSIQGAGDYEQYF. The CDR3 DNA reads TGTGCCAGCAGTATACAGGGGGCCGGGGACTACGAGCAGTACTTC.

This clone was found a few times. The chain uses TRBV4-1 and TRBJ1-6; D is ambiguous. The CDR3 totals 12 residues. Between the trimmed V and J ends, which lost 4 bases and 14 bases, there was a span of 12 bases. CDR1 and CDR2 from the germline V gene are MGHRA and YSYEKL. CDR3 residues: CASSPTRESLHF. In DNA form, the CDR3 reads TGCGCCAGCAGCCCCACCCGGGAGTCCCTCCACTTT.

The rearrangement uses TRBV19 and TRBJ2-7; TRBD2 is a possible D gene (6 bases). V was pared by 4 bases and J by 4 bases, with 14 bases between. The germline V gene encodes CDR1 LNHDA and CDR2 SQIVND (reference sequence). CDR3 length: 14 residues. CDR3 loop: CASSRGLTAYEQYF. In nucleotides, the CDR3 is TGTGCCAGTAGTAGGGGACTGACAGCTTACGAGCAGTACTTC.

This chain joins TRBV7-2 and TRBJ2-1; D remains unclear. The V gene lost 3 bases and the J gene lost 0 bases, with 9 bases spanning the gap. Looked up from germline, CDR1 is SGHTA and CDR2 is FQGNSA. The length of the CDR3 is 15 residues. This CDR3 is CASSFGRSSYNEQFF. CDR3 in DNA: TGTGCCAGCAGCTTTGGCCGGAGCTCCTACAATGAGCAGTTCTTC.

This chain links TRBV10-1 with TRBJ2-5; possibly TRBD2 for D (6 bases). V lost 8 bases, J lost 5 bases, and 27 bases lay in between. This CDR3 is 17 amino acids long. The germline V gene has CDR1 WNHNN and CDR2 SYGVQD (reference sequence). The DNA of the CDR3 is TGCGCCAGCCTCGGGCTAGCAAGGAACCGGGGAGGTGAGACCCAGTACTTC. Its translation: CASLGLARNRGGETQYF.

The chain couples TRBV2 to TRBJ1-1; perhaps TRBD1 as D (6 bases). The CDR3 consists of 16 residues. Per the germline V gene, CDR1 is SNHLY and CDR2 is FYNNEI. The V end lost 6 bases, the J end lost 4 bases, and 21 bases lay between the germline ends. In DNA form, the CDR3 reads TGTGCCAGCAGCGCCGGGACAACCCACGTTGGCACTGAAGCTTTCTTT. Protein product: CASSAGTTHVGTEAFF.

The chain couples TRBV19 to TRBJ1-5; 7 bases line up with TRBD1. Germline values: CDR1 LNHDA, CDR2 SQIVND (reference sequence). CDR3 size: 15 residues. The J segment lost 4 bases and the V segment lost 3 bases, leaving 6 bases of the junction unmatched. The DNA for the CDR3 is TGTGCCAGTAGTATCCGGGACAGTTGGAATCAGCCCCAGCATTTT. Translated, it gives CASSIRDSWNQPQHF.

The chain employs TRBV18 and TRBJ2-1; 8 nucleotides agree with TRBD1. This CDR3 is 17 amino acids long. Germline V lookup: CDR1 KGHSH, CDR2 LQKENI. Trimming took 1 base from V and 8 from J; bases not matched to a gene: 13. CDR3 protein: CASSPRYLGQGWDEQFF. The CDR3 bases are TGTGCCAGCTCACCACGCTACTTAGGACAGGGTTGGGATGAGCAGTTCTTC.

The chain is built from TRBV18 and TRBJ1-3, with D tentatively TRBD1 (5 bases). The germline V and J ends were trimmed by 3 bases and 0 bases, with 12 bases remaining between them. CDR3 size: 16 residues. Germline V gives CDR1 KGHSH, CDR2 LQKENI. The CDR3 nucleotides read TGTGCCAGCTCACCGGCGAGCGGGACCTCTGGAAACACCATATATTTT. Residues: CASSPASGTSGNTIYF.

J is TRBJ1-4 and V is TRBV4-2, with TRBD1 matching 7 bases. J lost 2 bases, V lost 0 bases, and 6 bases had no gene match. The CDR3 runs to 17 residues. Germline CDR1 LGHNA, CDR2 YNFKEQ. The CDR3 region is CASSQETGRWTNEKLFF. The CDR3 DNA reads TGTGCCAGCAGCCAAGAGACAGGGCGATGGACTAATGAAAAACTGTTTTTT.

V usage is TRBV11-3 and J usage is TRBJ1-2; 8 nucleotides match TRBD1. This CDR3 spans 15 amino acids. V was clipped by 3 bases and J by 2 bases; unmatched bases: 5. Germline CDR1 is SGHNT and CDR2 is YENEEA. CDR3 amino acids: CASSFNRGFNYGYTF. The DNA for the CDR3 is TGTGCCAGCAGCTTCAACAGGGGGTTCAACTATGGCTACACCTTC.

This clone occurred once. The V gene is TRBV11-2, the J gene TRBJ2-5, with TRBD2 identical over 7 bases. The CDR3 has 14 residues. Germline lookup yields CDR1 SGHAT and CDR2 FQNNGV. V gave up 4 bases and J gave up 5 bases; unmatched junction bases: 7. The CDR3 loop reads CASSSLAGQETQYF. The DNA for the CDR3 is TGTGCCAGCAGCTCCTTAGCGGGTCAGGAGACCCAGTACTTC.

The V and J genes are TRBV13 and TRBJ2-5, with TRBD2 identical over 12 bases. This CDR3 region has 16 residues. The trim removed 4 bases at V and 5 bases at J, leaving 8 bases unmatched. The germline V gene has CDR1 PRHDT and CDR2 FYEKMQ (reference sequence). Here the CDR3 reads CASSSTSGGPEETQYF. DNA of the CDR3: TGTGCCAGCAGCTCCACTAGCGGGGGGCCCGAGGAGACCCAGTACTTC.

This chain uses TRBV2 with TRBJ2-6, with 11 bases fitting TRBD1. V lost 6 bases, J lost 0 bases, and 10 bases stayed unmatched. Germline CDR1 is SNHLY and CDR2 is FYNNEI. The CDR3 sequence is 19 residues long. In DNA form, the CDR3 reads TGTGCCAGCAGGGGAATTTGGACAGGGGGCCTCTCTGGGGCCAACGTCCTGACTTTC. Its translation is CASRGIWTGGLSGANVLTF.

In its sample, this clone was seen a few times. The chain recombines TRBV5-6 with TRBJ1-3; D is unresolved. V lost 3 bases to trimming and J lost 0 bases, with 16 bases between them. The CDR3 is made up of 17 amino acids. Germline V CDR1 and CDR2: SGHDT, YYEEEE. CDR3 bases: TGTGCCAGCAGCTCCGGCGGGCTTGGGCCCTCTGGAAACACCATATATTTT. Translating it yields CASSSGGLGPSGNTIYF.